The rows below give T cell receptor gamma chains drawn from one sample of a study of intestinal T cells in coeliac disease. TCRdb applied CATT to the multiplex PCR reads for clone calling. The table records about 1,000 gamma-chain clones, about 45% of them present only once. Sequencing input: a duodenal biopsy. The receptors derive from a human donor with celiac disease. Both conserved end residues are part of each CDR3. The order of the fields is V gene, J gene, clone size, CDR3 DNA, CDR3 protein. Some rows have no size entry. The others give once, few or many, or a class for an expanded clone.

TRGV3	TRGJP1	large	TGTGCCACCTGGGACAGGGGAATTGGGTGGTTCAAGATATTT	CATWDRGIGWFKIF
TRGV2	TRGJ1/TRGJ2	once	TGTGCCAACCTGGGATCGAGCGCTATAAGAAAACTCTTT	CANLGSSAIRKLF
TRGV2	TRGJP2	few	TGTGCCACCTGGGACGCCTTCGGTGATTGGACCAAGACGTTT	CATWDAFGDWTKTF
TRGV9	TRGJ1/TRGJ2	-	TGTGCTCGTGGAGGTGCCGCGTTCGGGAAACTCTTT	CARGGAAFGKLF
TRGV4	TRGJP1	-	TGTGCCACCTGGGATATATCGACCAAAAGACCACTTGGTTGGTTCAAGATATTT	CATWDISTKRPLGWFKIF
TRGV2	TRGJP1	-	TGTGCCACTGGGACCGACTCTCCTACCACTGGTTGGTTCAAGATATTT	CATGTDSPTTGWFKIF
TRGV8	TRGJ1/TRGJ2	-	TGTGCCCACCTGCCCTGGATAAATAGTAATGAAGCTGCTATAAGAAAACTCTTT	CAHLPWINSNEAAIRKLF
TRGV9	TRGJ1/TRGJ2	-	TGTGCCTTGTGGGAGTGTTGTTATAAGAAACTCTTT	CALWECCYKKLF
TRGV4	TRGJ1/TRGJ2	large	TGTGCCACCTGGGGTGAACCCCCTTATTATAAGAAACTCTTT	CATWGEPPYYKKLF
TRGV8	TRGJP1	large	TGTGCCACCTGGGATATTACCACTGGTTGGTTCAAGATATTT	CATWDITTGWFKIF